This TCR beta chain comes out of a study of cytomegalovirus exposure and HLA in healthy donors. The overall study: In an early release, HLA-typed donors contributed tens of millions of unique TCR sequences. Broader study findings: A missense DCLRE1C variant was associated with V- and J-gene trimming of TCR beta chains in a later analysis, and an independent cohort replicated the association.

Primers included in the PCR were 60 Vbeta and 13 Jbeta primers. Assay: immunoSEQ multiplex PCR; the TCRdb copy retains only in-frame clones and omits some. Recorded for this sample: over 60,000 clones. Germline loops: CDR1 MNHEY, CDR2 SVGAGI. The length of the CDR3 is 13 residues. Trimming pared 4 bases from V and 12 bases from J, leaving 13 bases between. Details on this clone: Its antigen is unidentified.

J is TRBJ2-6 and V is TRBV6-5, with a possible D match to TRBD1 (6 bases). This receptor was taken from a female donor in good health and CMV-seropositive. Sample: PBMCs. In nucleotides, the CDR3 is TGTGCCAGCAGTTCTACAGGGTTCGGCGTCCTGACTTTC. Protein sequence: CASSSTGFGVLTF.